The following is a T cell receptor (beta chain) sequence with its context. This clone was detected only once. Its antigen remains unidentified. No base qualities exist here, and no much larger clone lies one base off it. The data originate from a study of cytomegalovirus exposure and HLA in healthy donors (dated by TCRdb to the late 2010s). With regard to the full study: In an earlier analysis of under 600 of the donors, about 260 Gb of sequence data and some 120 million unique TCR beta sequences from about 190 million T cells were reported. The study profiled the T cell repertoires of around 700 subjects by immunosequencing and related them to cytomegalovirus serostatus. In addition to the first cohort of hundreds of subjects, a separate validation cohort of 120 different subjects was used. An earlier analysis of around 640 of the donors used high-throughput TCR beta sequencing to judge whether each TCR beta V gene segment behaved as functional or pseudogenic. The number of typed donors differed by locus: roughly 629-640 for A, B, C, DRB1 and DQB1; 500 to 550 for DQA1; approximately 610 for DPA1; and 400 to 480 for DPB1. Genome-wide SNP genotypes for about 65% of the roughly 670 donors were used in a later genetic analysis, which treated that subset as a discovery cohort. Among almost 400 genotyped donors of the cohort, an average of approximately 240,000 unique TCR beta nucleotide sequences were sequenced per donor, roughly a sixth of them non-productive. About 320 gigabases of sequencing data and approximately 85 million unique TCR sequences were included in an early release covering around 650 HLA-typed donors. High-throughput TCR immunosequencing, statistical association of individual TCRs with disease status, and machine learning were combined to predict cytomegalovirus infection status. The genetic ancestry cluster associated with self-reported Caucasian donors included around four fifths of the 398 genotyped donors. The study aimed to test whether signatures of past pathogen exposure could be identified by cataloging public T cell receptors. In the later analysis, no new phenotypic data were used to find candidate immune exposures; instead, reliance was placed on TCR beta sequences and their occurrence across donors. All discovery cohort repertoires had been generated using a single sequencing platform. Four to six DR-DQ haplotypes were handled as single units for association and clustering, since linkage in the cohort was strong. In a later analysis, previously published TCR beta repertoires from several hundred donors were re-analyzed and high-resolution HLA genotyping was added so that TCR occurrence patterns could be studied. Alongside the repertoire data, information on donor age, sex, ethnicity and CMV serostatus was compiled. Both class I and class II loci were covered by HLA typing, at four-digit resolution.

Receptors were amplified or captured by the immunoSEQ multiplex PCR assay. The multiplex PCR relied on a mix of 60 forward primers for TCR Vbeta segments and 13 reverse primers for TCR Jbeta segments. The CDR3 region of rearranged TCR beta genes was amplified from genomic DNA by a multiplex PCR assay. On the Illumina HiSeq System, the amplified TCR beta libraries were sequenced as 87-base-pair reads. The published analysis was carried out like this. Across the roughly 600 repertoires, a later analysis counted some 81 million unique TCR beta chains, around 10 million of which were shared by at least two donors. Raw reads were error-corrected and collapsed into unique sequences by a nearest-neighbor algorithm in which closely related sequences were merged to remove PCR and sequencing errors. To assign V, D and J gene segments, CDR3 sequences were aligned to IMGT reference sequences. Each retained sequence needed at least a six-nucleotide match to both a V gene segment and a J gene segment. A rearrangement was called productive if the CDR3 had no stop codons and remained in frame with V and J, and every other rearrangement was called non-productive. CDR3 was defined according to IMGT convention as the region running from the second conserved V-encoded cysteine to the conserved J-encoded phenylalanine. Sequences without an unambiguous match to a single V gene segment were excluded from the earlier analysis of 500 to 700 of the donors. An earlier analysis of almost 600 of the donors classified V segments as functional when productive rearrangements were above 56.7% and as segregating when the standard deviation between donors was above 5%. A statistical classification framework was built for diagnosing cytomegalovirus status from the catalog of TCR beta chain sequences. In a later analysis, V and J genes were assigned by comparing TCR nucleotide sequences against IMGT/GENE-DB human TR gene sequences. A later analysis assigned CDR3 sequences and most-parsimonious VDJ recombination scenarios with the TCRdist pipeline. In a later analysis, each TCR beta chain was defined by its CDR3 amino acid sequence together with its V-gene family, and reads lacking a unique V-gene family were excluded. In a later analysis, a few hundred highly shared, low-generation-probability nucleotide sequences were removed to address suspected cross-contamination and a sequencing artifact. In a later analysis, a clonal expansion index for each public chain was calculated from normalized within-repertoire ranks of inferred template counts. In a later analysis, generation probabilities were computed with a VDJ recombination model fitted to out-of-frame rearrangements, and the resulting probabilities were checked against IGoR. Hypergeometric tests were used in a later analysis to score TCR-TCR, TCR-HLA and TCR-CMV co-occurrence, with a repertoire-size bias correction applied to the TCR pairs. False discovery rates were estimated in a later analysis by permuting HLA or CMV assignments 20 times. A later analysis grouped co-occurring TCRs with DBSCAN, adding TCRdist sequence similarity when clustering within HLA-allele-positive subsets. For co-occurrence clustering, repertoires with fewer than 30,000 or more than 120,000 public chains were excluded, along with roughly 5 repertoires with anomalous nucleotide sharing. In its TCRdb copy, this immuneACCESS table keeps in-frame sequences only and misses some clones. Where compared with another copy, unresolved V genes explain less than half of these, and the others have no known cause. V, J and clone size were drawn from that table, and D and trimming were deduced from the DNA. Across this sample there are 170,000 or so clones, with more than 80% seen only once. The top ten clonotypes cover about 0.7% of the sample.

The cohort comprised several hundred healthy bone marrow donors. At the time of sampling, all cohort members were nominally healthy, though unrecorded immune exposures were likely present. The donor tested CMV seronegative, placing the donor among the 350 to 400 seronegative members of the cohort. A peripheral blood sample was collected from each donor, and TCR beta sequencing was performed on peripheral blood mononuclear cells. Genomic DNA extraction from the blood cell samples was performed with the Qiagen DNeasy Blood Extraction Kit. Study-wide findings and limitations: In a later analysis, several top co-occurrence clusters were reported to appear linked to parvovirus B19, influenza, CMV and Epstein-Barr virus. A cluster of highly shared sequence variants was judged likely to represent a technical artifact of the sequencing pipeline. A later analysis found that HLA-associated TCR beta chains were more clonally expanded and had lower generation probabilities than equally common non-associated chains. An association between a missense DCLRE1C variant and V-gene and J-gene trimming of TCR beta chains was found in a later genetic analysis and replicated in an independent cohort. When HLA alleles, especially DR and DQ, strongly co-occurred, TCR associations were difficult to assign to individual alleles. HLA typing was unavailable for some donors at each locus, so association tests used only the typed subset. In this cohort, only TCR beta chains were sequenced, and detectable features were limited by the absence of alpha or paired-chain data. The presence/absence analyses assumed that sequencing depth was roughly uniform across donors, and that assumption may not be true. In a later analysis, most CMV-associated TCR beta chains were found to appear HLA-restricted, with HLA associations seemingly driven largely by CMV exposure. Linkage disequilibrium might explain the correlated functional status among segregating V segments, but an unknown experimental factor could not be excluded. The study gave a list of under 200 TCR beta chains associated with cytomegalovirus. A later genetic analysis reported fewer N-insertions in productive TCRs among donors in an Asian-associated ancestry cluster than the approximately 700-donor mean. Because counts were too low, some 17 rarely observed V segments, including chromosome 9 orphons, were excluded from the earlier analysis of around 590 of the donors. For the cohort, immune exposure information was limited to CMV serostatus. The authors suggested that the approach could potentially be generalized to other disease states and immunological phenotypes. Across donors, most TCR sequences were observed very rarely, whereas some public TCRs were present in many individuals. Three of the identified cytomegalovirus-associated TCR beta chains were confirmed in vitro to be specific for cytomegalovirus antigens. In both the original and validation cohorts, the classifier was reported to diagnose cytomegalovirus status with high specificity and sensitivity. In an earlier analysis of 587 of the donors, most TCR beta V segments appeared in productive rearrangements about 90% or about 30% of the time, broadly matching IMGT annotations. A further reported finding was that TCR beta sequences accurately predicted the HLA-A and HLA-B alleles for most subjects in the first cohort. Specific HLA alleles were associated with over 15,000 TCR beta sequences at a false discovery rate of 0.05 in a later analysis. A later analysis found that TCR association rates varied across HLA loci, with DRB1 alleles showing the most associated TCRs and HLA-C alleles the fewest.

This TCR derives from a boy aged 10-17 years in good health and CMV-seronegative. Sequencing input: PBMCs.

Here is the DNA: TGTGCCATCAGCGCAAGGACTAGCGGGGGGGCTAGTGAGCAGTACTTC. It translates as CAISARTSGGASEQYF. The sequence links TRBV10-3 to TRBJ2-7; TRBD2 agrees with 15 junctional bases. V ends up 6 bases short and J 7 bases short, with an unmatched junction base count of 10. Reading the germline V gene gives CDR1 ENHRY and CDR2 SYGVKD. The CDR3 runs 16 amino acids, cysteine and phenylalanine included. This entry keeps only the CDR3 DNA: 48 bases, framed from base 1.